The 15 T cell receptor beta chains given below trace back to one sample, sequenced in a study of T-cell reconstitution after alpha-beta-depleted transplantation in children. Researchers prepared the TCRbeta library using unique molecular identifiers, the study reports. One entry per CDR3 protein results from TCRdb running MiXCR on the PCR reads. The table shows around 440,000 distinct CDR3 sequences, with about a sixth occurring only once. The sequenced sample was PBMCs, mostly from graft donor cells, obtained 360 days after TCRalphabeta/CD19-depleted stem cell transplant. Receptors originate from a boy under three years old who had a stem cell transplant for Wiskott-Aldrich syndrome, so the T cells may come from the graft donor.

This clonotype has ten or more counts. V gene TRBV5-6 combines with J gene TRBJ2-3; 11 positions agree with TRBD1. There are 17 residues in the CDR3. Trimming took 3 bases from V and 2 from J; bases not matched to a gene: 8. The germline gives CDR1 SGHDT, CDR2 YYEEEE. CDR3 in amino acids: CASSWTGGAKSTDTQYF. The CDR3 nucleotides are TGTGCCAGCAGCTGGACAGGGGGCGCAAAGTCCACAGATACGCAGTATTTT. Filled out from reference TRBV5-6 and TRBJ2-3, the complete variable domain reads DAGVTQSPTHLIKTRGQQVTLRCSPKSGHDTVSWYQQALGQGPQFIFQYYEEEERQRGNFPDRFSGHQFPNYSSELNVNALLLGDSALYLCASSWTGGAKSTDTQYFGPGTRLTVL.

This clonotype was counted between two and nine times. The rearrangement uses TRBV7-2 and TRBJ2-1; D tentatively fits TRBD1 or TRBD2 (6 bases each). The CDR3 spans 17 residues. The germline CDR1 and CDR2 sequences are SGHTA and FQGNSA. Trimming left V 5 bases short and J 7 bases short, with 24 bases between. The CDR3 sequence: CASSPLRKGGVGNEQFF. The CDR3 DNA sequence: TGTGCCAGCAGCCCCCTTAGGAAGGGGGGAGTTGGGAATGAGCAGTTCTTC.

This chain links TRBV6-2 or TRBV6-3 with TRBJ2-7, with D possibly matching TRBD2 (6 bases). This CDR3 has 14 amino acids. Trimming pared 6 bases from V and 2 bases from J, leaving 14 bases between. Per the germline V gene, CDR1 is MNHEY and CDR2 is SVGEGT. The DNA for the CDR3 is TGTGCCAGCAGGGGAGGAATATCCGCCTACGAGCAGTACTTC. Its translation: CASRGGISAYEQYF.

This clonotype was observed a handful of times. V and J are TRBV6-5 and TRBJ2-7; TRBD2 agrees at 7 bases. The CDR3 is made up of 15 amino acids. Unmatched junction bases numbered 7, after V lost 2 bases and J lost 3 bases. Germline assignment: CDR1 MNHEY and CDR2 SVGAGI. CDR3 sequence: CASSYRAGVSYEQYF. Here the CDR3 DNA reads TGTGCCAGCAGTTACAGGGCGGGAGTAAGCTACGAGCAGTACTTC.

This clonotype was found a few times. The chain links TRBV6-2 or TRBV6-3 to TRBJ2-4, with D possibly being TRBD1 (7 bases). The germline CDR1 and CDR2 sequences are MNHEY and SVGEGT. The CDR3 consists of 16 residues. Trimming removed 4 bases at V and 1 base at J, with 14 bases between. Written as DNA, the CDR3 is TGTGCCAGCAGTTTTGGAGGGGGCTTTGCCAAAAACATTCAGTACTTC. Its translation is CASSFGGGFAKNIQYF.

V gene TRBV2 combines with J gene TRBJ2-3; TRBD2 might be the D (7 bases). Trimming stripped 9 bases from V and 4 bases from J, with 20 bases between. Germline V gives CDR1 SNHLY, CDR2 FYNNEI. This CDR3 has 15 residues. The chain's CDR3 is CARGVGGGAADTQYF. The DNA of the CDR3 is TGTGCCAGGGGAGTAGGGGGGGGGGCCGCAGATACGCAGTATTTT.

The V gene is TRBV4-3, the J gene TRBJ2-7, with a weak D call TRBD2 (6 bases). This CDR3 spans 15 amino acids. Germline V CDR1 and CDR2: LGHNA, YSLEER. The ends were cut back, 0 bases at V and 2 bases at J, with 11 bases in the middle. The CDR3 loop reads CASSQDLATAYEQYF. CDR3 coding DNA: TGCGCCAGCAGCCAAGATCTAGCGACAGCCTACGAGCAGTACTTC.

A few counts support this clonotype. J is TRBJ2-1 and V is TRBV19, with D unresolved. This CDR3 has 15 amino acids. Germline V CDR1 and CDR2: LNHDA, SQIVND (reference sequence). Deletions cut 4 bases from V and 6 bases from J, with 16 bases between. This CDR3 is CASSNRVRALNEQFF. The DNA for the CDR3 is TGTGCCAGTAGTAACCGGGTAAGAGCCCTCAATGAGCAGTTCTTC.

The V gene is TRBV7-8, the J gene TRBJ2-2, with 12 bases identical to TRBD2. Unmatched junction bases numbered 5, after V lost 2 bases and J lost 4 bases. Germline V gives CDR1 SGHVS, CDR2 FQNEAQ. CDR3 size: 17 residues. This CDR3 is CASSLRRTSGVTGELFF. The CDR3 DNA sequence: TGTGCCAGCAGCTTAAGAAGGACTAGCGGGGTCACCGGGGAGCTGTTTTTT.

The V call is TRBV11-2, the J call TRBJ2-5; D call uncertain. Germline CDR1 is SGHAT and CDR2 is FQNNGV. V gave up 5 bases and J gave up 9 bases, with 25 bases separating them. This CDR3 is built from 16 residues. CDR3 in DNA: TGTGCCAGCAGCCCCCTTGTATTGGGGTTTTGGGCATCCCAGTACTTC. This sequence encodes CASSPLVLGFWASQYF.

This chain connects TRBV7-2 to TRBJ2-1; D unclear. Germline CDR1 SGHTA, CDR2 FQGNSA. This CDR3 comprises 15 residues. Trimming pared 4 bases from V and 1 base from J, leaving 11 bases between. DNA for the CDR3: TGTGCCAGCAGCTCTCGCTCTAGATCCTACAATGAGCAGTTCTTC. Translated: CASSSRSRSYNEQFF.

V and J are TRBV3-1 and TRBJ1-6, with D perhaps matching TRBD1 (6 bases). CDR3 length: 14 residues. Germline values: CDR1 LGHDT, CDR2 YNNKEL (reference sequence). V dropped 1 base and J dropped 7 bases, with 8 bases sitting between them. CDR3 sequence: CASSQGTANSPLHF. The CDR3 nucleotides are TGTGCCAGCAGCCAAGGGACAGCCAATTCACCCCTCCACTTT.

This clonotype was seen a few times. This sequence joins TRBV10-3 and TRBJ2-7; 8 bases fit TRBD1. This CDR3 is built from 14 residues. CDR1 ENHRY and CDR2 SYGVKD come from the germline V gene. The V and J ends lost 4 bases and 7 bases, in that order; junction bases with no gene match: 9. The CDR3 nucleotides read TGTGCCATCAGTGGAGACCAGGGGGCAAATGAGCAGTACTTC. Translating gives CAISGDQGANEQYF.

This clonotype was seen a handful of times. This sequence joins TRBV24-1 and TRBJ2-3; D may match TRBD1 or TRBD2 (5 bases each). CDR1 and CDR2 from the germline V gene are KGHDR and SFDVKD. The CDR3 has 15 residues. Between the trimmed V and J ends, which lost 0 bases and 4 bases, there was a span of 10 bases. The chain's CDR3 is CATSDLSGAADTQYF. The DNA for the CDR3 is TGTGCCACCAGTGATTTGTCCGGGGCCGCAGATACGCAGTATTTT.

A few counts support this clonotype. This chain joins TRBV14 and TRBJ1-4; D is ambiguous. The V end was cut by 6 bases, the J end by 5 bases, with 4 bases between. The CDR3 contains 11 residues. Germline CDR1 SGHDN, CDR2 FVKESK. CDR3 sequence: CASSQNEKLFF. DNA of the CDR3: TGTGCCAGCAGTCAAAATGAAAAACTGTTTTTT.